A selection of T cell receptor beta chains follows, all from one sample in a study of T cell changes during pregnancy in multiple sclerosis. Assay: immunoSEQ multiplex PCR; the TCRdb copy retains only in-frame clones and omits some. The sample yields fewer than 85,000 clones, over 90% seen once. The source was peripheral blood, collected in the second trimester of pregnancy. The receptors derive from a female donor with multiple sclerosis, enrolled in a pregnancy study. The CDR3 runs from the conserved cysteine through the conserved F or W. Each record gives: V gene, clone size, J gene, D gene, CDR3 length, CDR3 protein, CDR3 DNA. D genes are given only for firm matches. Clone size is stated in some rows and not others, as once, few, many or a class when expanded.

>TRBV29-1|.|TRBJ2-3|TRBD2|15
CSETGTSGYTDTQYF
TGCAGCGAGACCGGGACTAGCGGGTACACAGATACGCAGTATTTT
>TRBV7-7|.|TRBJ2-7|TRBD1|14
CASSFGQGLYEQYF
TGTGCCAGCAGCTTTGGACAGGGGCTCTACGAGCAGTACTTC
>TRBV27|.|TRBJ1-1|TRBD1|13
CASKGQTGTEAFF
TGTGCCAGCAAGGGACAGACGGGCACTGAAGCTTTCTTT
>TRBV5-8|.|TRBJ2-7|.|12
CASRDRAYEQYF
TGTGCCAGCAGGGACAGAGCCTACGAGCAGTACTTC
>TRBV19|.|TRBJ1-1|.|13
CATSGTTGTEAFF
TGTGCCACCTCCGGGACAACGGGCACTGAAGCTTTCTTT
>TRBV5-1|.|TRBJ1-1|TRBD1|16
CASSVITGGPVTEAFF
TGCGCCAGCAGCGTGATAACAGGGGGTCCTGTCACTGAAGCTTTCTTT
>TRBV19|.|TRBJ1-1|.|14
CASSVHILNTEAFF
TGTGCCAGTAGTGTCCACATCCTGAACACTGAAGCTTTCTTT
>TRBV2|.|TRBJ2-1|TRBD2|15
CASLLAGGSYNEQFF
TGTGCCAGCCTACTAGCGGGAGGCTCCTACAATGAGCAGTTCTTC
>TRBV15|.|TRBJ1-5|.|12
CATSRVQSPQHF
TGTGCCACCAGCAGAGTTCAGTCGCCCCAGCATTTT
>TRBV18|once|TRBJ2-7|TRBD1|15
CASSPQGQGIYEQYF
TGTGCCAGCTCACCACAGGGACAGGGGATCTACGAGCAGTACTTC
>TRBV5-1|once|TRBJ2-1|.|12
CASSLAGNEQFF
TGCGCCAGCAGCTTGGCAGGGAATGAGCAGTTCTTC
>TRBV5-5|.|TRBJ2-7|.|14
CASSFVGQTYEQYF
TGTGCCAGCAGCTTCGTTGGACAGACCTACGAGCAGTACTTC
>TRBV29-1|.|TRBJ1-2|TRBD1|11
CSAGVGGINTF
TGCAGCGCGGGAGTAGGGGGCATAAACACCTTC
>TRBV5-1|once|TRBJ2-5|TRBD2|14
CASSAGGGQETQYF
TGCGCCAGCAGCGCCGGGGGAGGGCAAGAGACCCAGTACTTC
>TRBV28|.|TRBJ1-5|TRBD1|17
CASSFGTGGNSNQPQHF
TGTGCCAGCAGTTTCGGGACAGGGGGAAATAGCAATCAGCCCCAGCATTTT
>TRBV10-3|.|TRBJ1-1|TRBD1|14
CAISDLDRYNEAFF
TGTGCCATCAGTGACCTGGACAGGTATAATGAAGCTTTCTTT
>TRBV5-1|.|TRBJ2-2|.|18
CASNRLKSFLADTGELFF
TGCGCCAGCAACCGTCTCAAAAGTTTCTTGGCGGACACCGGGGAGCTGTTTTTT
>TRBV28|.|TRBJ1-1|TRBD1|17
CASSSLRQGSRNTEAFF
TGTGCCAGCAGTTCTCTCCGACAGGGTAGTCGGAACACTGAAGCTTTCTTT
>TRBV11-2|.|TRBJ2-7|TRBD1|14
CASSPRTGASEQYF
TGTGCCAGCAGCCCTCGGACAGGGGCGTCCGAGCAGTACTTC
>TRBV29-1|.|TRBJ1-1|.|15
CSVEIQGRLNTEAFF
TGCAGCGTTGAGATTCAGGGAAGACTGAACACTGAAGCTTTCTTT
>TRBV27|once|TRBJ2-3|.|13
CASRSGDTDTQYF
TGTGCCAGCAGGTCAGGGGACACAGATACGCAGTATTTT
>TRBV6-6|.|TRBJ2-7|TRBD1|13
CASSPTGVGEQYF
TGTGCCAGCAGTCCGACAGGGGTAGGTGAGCAGTACTTC
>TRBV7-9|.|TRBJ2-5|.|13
CASSLVRKETQYF
TGTGCCAGCAGCTTAGTCAGGAAAGAGACCCAGTACTTC
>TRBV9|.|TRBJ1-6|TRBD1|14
CASGKTGVDSPLHF
TGTGCCAGCGGCAAGACAGGGGTAGATTCACCCCTCCACTTT
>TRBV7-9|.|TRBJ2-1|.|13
CASSAGGYNEQFF
TGTGCCAGCAGTGCCGGCGGCTACAATGAGCAGTTCTTC
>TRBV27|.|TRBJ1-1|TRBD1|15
CASRTGGLGTTEAFF
TGTGCCAGCAGGACAGGGGGCTTAGGAACAACTGAAGCTTTCTTT
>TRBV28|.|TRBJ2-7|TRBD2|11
CASSLGGEQYF
TGTGCCAGCAGTCTCGGGGGGGAGCAGTACTTC
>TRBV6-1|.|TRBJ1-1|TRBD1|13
CASSRQGITEAFF
TGTGCCAGCAGTAGACAGGGGATCACTGAAGCTTTCTTT
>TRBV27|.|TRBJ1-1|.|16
CARIRTGSLGNTEAFF
TGTGCCAGAATAAGGACTGGGTCCCTCGGGAACACTGAAGCTTTCTTT
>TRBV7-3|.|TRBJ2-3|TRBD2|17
CASSLDPLAGRTDTQYF
TGTGCCAGCAGCTTAGACCCGCTAGCGGGACGCACAGATACGCAGTATTTT
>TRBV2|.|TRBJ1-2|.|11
CASRGGKGYTF
TGTGCCAGCAGGGGGGGGAAAGGCTACACCTTC
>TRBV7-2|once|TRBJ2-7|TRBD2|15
CASSWGEGLNYEQYF
TGTGCCAGCAGCTGGGGGGAGGGACTTAACTACGAGCAGTACTTC
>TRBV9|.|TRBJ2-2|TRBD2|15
CASSQTSGNTGELFF
TGTGCCAGCAGCCAGACTAGCGGTAACACCGGGGAGCTGTTTTTT
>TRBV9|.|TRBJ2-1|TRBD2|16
CASSFLAGSLYNEQFF
TGTGCCAGCAGCTTTCTAGCGGGTAGCCTCTACAATGAGCAGTTCTTC
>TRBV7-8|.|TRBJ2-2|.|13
CASSLQATGELFF
TGTGCCAGCAGCTTACAGGCCACCGGGGAGCTGTTTTTT